This T cell receptor beta chain was captured by sequencing in a study of beta chain features in type 1 diabetes. Study-wide findings and caveats: Type 1 diabetes patients showed a moderate but significant shortening of TCRB CDR3s in all four CD4+ subsets.

Reverse transcription of all isolated RNA meant that expressed TCRB transcripts were sequenced. Sequencing of naive, central memory and regulatory T cell samples gave an average of roughly 3.5 million reads. Sequenced by immunoSEQ multiplex PCR; TCRdb stores in-frame clones only, minus some. The sample consists of approximately 280,000 clones, 15% of them appearing once. With regard to this clone: No antigen is known for it.

Between the trimmed V and J ends, which lost 4 bases and 7 bases, there was a span of 20 bases. The V gene's germline CDR1 is SQVTM and CDR2 ANQGSEA. The CDR3 sequence is 14 residues long. The clonotype comes from a man in his late teens or twenties with type 1 diabetes. V usage is TRBV29-1 and J usage is TRBJ2-7, with D uncertain. The sequenced sample consisted of naive CD4+ T cells from blood. Here the CDR3 DNA reads TGCAGCGTTGTACCAGAAGATCCGAAGCGAGAGCAGTACTTC. Its protein product is CSVVPEDPKREQYF.